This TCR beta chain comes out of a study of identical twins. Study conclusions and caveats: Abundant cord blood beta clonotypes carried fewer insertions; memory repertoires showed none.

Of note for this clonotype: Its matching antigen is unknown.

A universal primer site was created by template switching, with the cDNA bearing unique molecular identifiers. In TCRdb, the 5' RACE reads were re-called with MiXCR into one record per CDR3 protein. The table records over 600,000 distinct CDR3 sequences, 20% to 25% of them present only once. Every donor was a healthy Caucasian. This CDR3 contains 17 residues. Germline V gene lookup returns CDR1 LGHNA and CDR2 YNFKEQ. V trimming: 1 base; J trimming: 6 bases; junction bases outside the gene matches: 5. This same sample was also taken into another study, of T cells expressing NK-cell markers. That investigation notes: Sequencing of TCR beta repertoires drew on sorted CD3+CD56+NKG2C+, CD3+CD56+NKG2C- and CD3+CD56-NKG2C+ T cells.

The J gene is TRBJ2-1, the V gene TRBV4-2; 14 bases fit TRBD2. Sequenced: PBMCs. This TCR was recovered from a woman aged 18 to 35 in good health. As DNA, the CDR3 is TGTGCCAGCAGCCAAGTAACAGGGACTAGCGGGGGCAATGAGCAGTTCTTC. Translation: CASSQVTGTSGGNEQFF.